This T cell receptor beta chain originates from a study of blood T cell repertoires in COVID-19. Whole-study context: The origin of the acute and convalescent COVID-19 samples was the United States, Italy and Spain. T cells, B-cell-depleted T cells, or PBMCs provided the cDNA or gDNA that served as material.

As processed by the authors: For nucleated cells, counts were estimated from reference gene primer amplification. Profiling relied on immunoSEQ multiplex PCR, and the TCRdb table lists in-frame clones only, not all of them. V and J calls and clone size come straight from that table; D and trimming were deduced from the DNA. The repertoire holds about 100,000 clones, about nine tenths seen once, with under 7.5% in the top ten. This clone has a single count. V lost 2 bases, J lost 4 bases, and 5 bases stayed unmatched. The length of the CDR3 is 15 residues. Germline V gene sequence: CDR1 SGHRS, CDR2 YFSETQ.

The sequence was collected from a man in his 70s with acute or convalescent COVID-19. V and J are TRBV5-1 and TRBJ2-3, with 9 bases fitting TRBD2. Source material: peripheral blood. CDR3 in DNA: TGCGCCAGCAGCTTTTCTAGCGGGGTAGCAGATACGCAGTATTTT. Its translation: CASSFSSGVADTQYF.